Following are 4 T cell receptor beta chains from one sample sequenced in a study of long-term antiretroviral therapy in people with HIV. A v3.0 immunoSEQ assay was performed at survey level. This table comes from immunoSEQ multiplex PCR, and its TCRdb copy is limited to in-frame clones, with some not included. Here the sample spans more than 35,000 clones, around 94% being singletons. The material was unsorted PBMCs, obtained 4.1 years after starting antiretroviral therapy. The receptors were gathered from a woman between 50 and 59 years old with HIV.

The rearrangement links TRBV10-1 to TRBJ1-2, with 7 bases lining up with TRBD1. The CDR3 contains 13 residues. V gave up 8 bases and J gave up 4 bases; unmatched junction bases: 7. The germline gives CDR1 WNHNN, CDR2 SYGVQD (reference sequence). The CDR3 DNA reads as TGCGCCAGCTCTGCAGGGGGAAGCTATGGCTACACCTTC. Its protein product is CASSAGGSYGYTF.

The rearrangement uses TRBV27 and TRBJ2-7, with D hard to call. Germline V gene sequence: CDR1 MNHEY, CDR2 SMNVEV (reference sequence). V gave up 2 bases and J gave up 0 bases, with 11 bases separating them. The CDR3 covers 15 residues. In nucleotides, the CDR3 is TGTGCCAGCAGTTTAAAGCCCCTCTACTCCTACGAGCAGTACTTC. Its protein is CASSLKPLYSYEQYF.

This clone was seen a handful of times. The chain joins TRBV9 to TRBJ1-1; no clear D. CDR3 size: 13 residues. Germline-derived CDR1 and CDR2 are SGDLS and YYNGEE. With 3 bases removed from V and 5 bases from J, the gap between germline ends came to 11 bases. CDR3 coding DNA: TGTGCCAGCAGCGAAGGCGGTAGAACTGAAGCTTTCTTT. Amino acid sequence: CASSEGGRTEAFF.

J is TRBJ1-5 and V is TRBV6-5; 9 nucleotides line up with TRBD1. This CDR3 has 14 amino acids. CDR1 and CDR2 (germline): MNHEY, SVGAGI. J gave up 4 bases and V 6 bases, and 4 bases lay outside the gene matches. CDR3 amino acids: CASRLGQGNQPQHF. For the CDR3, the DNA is TGTGCCAGCAGACTCGGACAGGGGAATCAGCCCCAGCATTTT.